These T cell receptor beta chains were read from a single sample in a study of PD-1 blockade in classical Hodgkin lymphoma. The data were produced by immunoSEQ multiplex PCR, yet TCRdb's version contains in-frame clones alone and is incomplete. The table has some 96,000 clones, approximately 94% seen once. The sample was peripheral blood mononuclear cells (PBMCs), taken before the fourth cycle of nivolumab. The receptors were gathered from a human donor with classical Hodgkin lymphoma. CDR3s include the opening cysteine and the closing phenylalanine or tryptophan. Fields, in order: CDR3 protein, CDR3 DNA, V gene, clone size, D gene, J gene. The D gene is left open where the match is weak. A clone size is listed for some rows: how often the clone was seen (once, few, many), or a class if it is expanded.

CASSGGVQETQYF TGTGCCAGTAGTGGGGGGGTCCAAGAGACCCAGTACTTC TRBV19 . TRBD2 TRBJ2-5
CASSGPGLGVHSYEQYF TGTGCCAGCAGTGGCCCGGGACTTGGGGTGCACTCCTACGAGCAGTACTTC TRBV6-1 . . TRBJ2-7
CASTRDGGGGTYEQYF TGTGCCAGCACTAGAGATGGAGGGGGAGGTACCTACGAGCAGTACTTC TRBV21-1 . . TRBJ2-7
CASSEKGYGYTF TGTGCCAGCAGTGAAAAAGGGTATGGCTACACCTTC TRBV2 . . TRBJ1-2
CASSTTGLAGGPGYEQYF TGTGCCAGTAGTACAACGGGACTAGCGGGAGGGCCGGGGTACGAGCAGTACTTC TRBV19 once TRBD2 TRBJ2-7
CASSFSGKGTGELFF TGTGCCAGCAGTTTTAGCGGGAAAGGGACCGGGGAGCTGTTTTTT TRBV6-6 . TRBD2 TRBJ2-2
CASSSPAGKTDTQYF TGTGCCAGCAGTTCCCCCGCAGGAAAGACAGATACGCAGTATTTT TRBV28 . . TRBJ2-3
CASARGPERVETQYF TGTGCCAGCGCCCGAGGGCCCGAACGGGTGGAGACCCAGTACTTC TRBV12-1 . . TRBJ2-5
CASSLDGYSNYGYTF TGTGCCAGCAGTTTAGACGGGTACTCTAACTATGGCTACACCTTC TRBV28 . . TRBJ1-2
CASSHPQGDSRTEAFF TGCGCCAGCAGCCATCCTCAGGGGGACAGCCGCACTGAAGCTTTCTTT TRBV4-1 few TRBD1 TRBJ1-1
CAWSAVGRAAYEQYF TGTGCCTGGAGTGCCGTCGGGCGGGCGGCCTACGAGCAGTACTTC TRBV30 . . TRBJ2-7
CASSFLSGVMYNEQFF TGTGCCAGTAGTTTTCTGAGCGGGGTCATGTACAATGAGCAGTTCTTC TRBV19 . TRBD2 TRBJ2-1
CASSPGTSGRTYEQYF TGTGCCAGCAGCCCAGGGACTAGCGGGAGGACCTACGAGCAGTACTTC TRBV9 . TRBD2 TRBJ2-7
CASSLIGTENTEAFF TGTGCCAGCAGCTTAATTGGTACAGAGAACACTGAAGCTTTCTTT TRBV11-2 . . TRBJ1-1
CATGTASSGANVLTF TGTGCCACCGGGACAGCTTCCTCTGGGGCCAACGTCCTGACTTTC TRBV6-6 . TRBD1 TRBJ2-6
CASSFGLAASSYNEQFF TGCGCCAGCAGCTTCGGACTAGCGGCAAGCTCCTACAATGAGCAGTTCTTC TRBV5-1 . TRBD2 TRBJ2-1
CASSSRDRGATGDTEAFF TGTGCCAGCAGCTCCCGGGACAGGGGGGCAACAGGAGACACTGAAGCTTTCTTT TRBV7-9 . TRBD1 TRBJ1-1
CASSLSLGQGMRNEQFF TGTGCCAGCAGCTTAAGCCTGGGACAGGGTATGAGAAATGAGCAGTTCTTC TRBV7-2 . TRBD1 TRBJ2-1
CASSSDLHPGGYEQYF TGTGCCAGCAGTTCAGACCTTCACCCAGGGGGCTACGAGCAGTACTTC TRBV28 . TRBD1 TRBJ2-7
CASSNRAGTDTQYF TGTGCCAGCAGTAACAGGGCGGGCACAGATACGCAGTATTTT TRBV2 . . TRBJ2-3
CSAGEAAAYEQYF TGCAGCGCAGGGGAAGCGGCCGCCTACGAGCAGTACTTC TRBV29-1 once . TRBJ2-7
CASGTLGGKYGYTF TGTGCCAGCGGGACCTTGGGGGGAAAATATGGCTACACCTTC TRBV4-2 . . TRBJ1-2
CASSVAQTQNTEAFF TGTGCCAGCAGCGTAGCTCAAACCCAGAACACTGAAGCTTTCTTT TRBV9 . . TRBJ1-1
CASYSNGKRSYEQYF TGTGCCAGCTACTCTAACGGGAAAAGGTCCTACGAGCAGTACTTC TRBV28 . . TRBJ2-7
CASSPGTGETEAFF TGTGCCAGCAGCCCAGGGACAGGGGAAACTGAAGCTTTCTTT TRBV7-6 few TRBD1 TRBJ1-1
CASSDTGADEQYF TGTGCCAGCAGTGATACAGGGGCCGACGAGCAGTACTTC TRBV28 . TRBD1 TRBJ2-7
CASSRPGTGPNTEAFF TGTGCCAGCAGCCGTCCCGGGACAGGGCCGAACACTGAAGCTTTCTTT TRBV27 . TRBD1 TRBJ1-1
CASSGSGTAATNEKLFF TGTGCCAGCAGCGGATCCGGGACAGCCGCAACTAATGAAAAACTGTTTTTT TRBV7-6 . TRBD1 TRBJ1-4
CASSGSAGYGYTF TGTGCCAGCAGCGGGTCCGCGGGCTATGGCTACACCTTC TRBV9 . . TRBJ1-2
CASSLADNPNTGELFF TGTGCCAGCAGTTTAGCGGACAACCCTAACACCGGGGAGCTGTTTTTT TRBV28 once . TRBJ2-2
CASSVGASGRAGDTGELFF TGTGCCAGCAGCGTAGGAGCTAGCGGGAGGGCCGGTGACACCGGGGAGCTGTTTTTT TRBV9 . TRBD2 TRBJ2-2
CASSSPTGASYSNQPQHF TGTGCCAGCAGCTCCCCGACAGGGGCCTCCTATAGCAATCAGCCCCAGCATTTT TRBV7-9 once TRBD1 TRBJ1-5
CASSELGVTGELFF TGTGCCAGCAGTGAATTAGGGGTCACCGGGGAGCTGTTTTTT TRBV25-1 . . TRBJ2-2
CASSFTSYNEQFF TGTGCCAGCAGTTTTACTAGCTACAATGAGCAGTTCTTC TRBV6-6 . . TRBJ2-1
CASSLAPGQGYEQYF TGTGCCAGCAGCTTAGCCCCGGGACAGGGGTACGAGCAGTACTTC TRBV7-2 . TRBD1 TRBJ2-7
CASSVDEPGYTF TGTGCCAGCAGCGTAGATGAACCGGGCTACACCTTC TRBV9 . . TRBJ1-2
CASSLWLASGIYEQYF TGTGCCAGCAGTTTATGGCTGGCTAGCGGGATTTACGAGCAGTACTTC TRBV27 . TRBD2 TRBJ2-7
CSVGPGQIEQYF . TRBV29-1 . . TRBJ2-7
CASSIGRTDGYTF TGTGCCAGTAGTATAGGGCGCACCGATGGCTACACCTTC TRBV19 . . TRBJ1-2
CASSRGGLAGGDTQYF TGTGCCAGCAGCCGAGGGGGACTAGCGGGAGGAGATACGCAGTATTTT TRBV11-3 once TRBD2 TRBJ2-3
CASSFSTGINQPQHF TGTGCCAGCAGCTTTTCAACGGGGATCAATCAGCCCCAGCATTTT TRBV7-9 . . TRBJ1-5
CASSRIPETQYF TGTGCCAGCAGCCGCATCCCGGAGACCCAGTACTTC TRBV11-2 . . TRBJ2-5
CASNAGGPTDTQYF TGTGCCAGCAACGCGGGAGGGCCGACAGATACGCAGTATTTT TRBV28 . TRBD2 TRBJ2-3